A single T cell receptor (beta chain) is shown here with its context. Its antigen is unidentified. Sequencing was performed with immunoSEQ multiplex PCR; in TCRdb, only in-frame clones are kept and a portion is missing. The sample includes 30,000 to 35,000 clones, 60% to 85% of them seen just once. The data derive from a study of STAT3 mutations in large granular lymphocyte leukemia. Across the whole study: Roughly half of the longitudinally sequenced T-LGLL patients carried detectable canonical activating STAT3 mutations.

Study-level results: In T-cell large granular lymphocyte leukemia, about half of patients showed multiple immunodominant subclonotypes. In several patients, dominant TCR clone burden exceeded STAT3 mutant burden. Treatment regimens differed across patients between samplings.

CDR1 and CDR2 (germline): SGHTA, FQGNSA. V gave up 4 bases and J gave up 5 bases, with 17 bases separating them. This CDR3 comprises 15 residues. Sequenced: peripheral blood mononuclear cells. The J gene is TRBJ1-1, the V gene TRBV7-2, with D perhaps matching TRBD1 (5 bases). The clonotype comes from a woman aged 45-60 years with T-cell large granular lymphocyte leukemia. Some clones in this sample may be carry-over from other donors' samples. In DNA, the CDR3 is TGTGCCAGCAGCTCCACCTCAGGGAGCGGTACTGAAGCTTTCTTT. Residues: CASSSTSGSGTEAFF.